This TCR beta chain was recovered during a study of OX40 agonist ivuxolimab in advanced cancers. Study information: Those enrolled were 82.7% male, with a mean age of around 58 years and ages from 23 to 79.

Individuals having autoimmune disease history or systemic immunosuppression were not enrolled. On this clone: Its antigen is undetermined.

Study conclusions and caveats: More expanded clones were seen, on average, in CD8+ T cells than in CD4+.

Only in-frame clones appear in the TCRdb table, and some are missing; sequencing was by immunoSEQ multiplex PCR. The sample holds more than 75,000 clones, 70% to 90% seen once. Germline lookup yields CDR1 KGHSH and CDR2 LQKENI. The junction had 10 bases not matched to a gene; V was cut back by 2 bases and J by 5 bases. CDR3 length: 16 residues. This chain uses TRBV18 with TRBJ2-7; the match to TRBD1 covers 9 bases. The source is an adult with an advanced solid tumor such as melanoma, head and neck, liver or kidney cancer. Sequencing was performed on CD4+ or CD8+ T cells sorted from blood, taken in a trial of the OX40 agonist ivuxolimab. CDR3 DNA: TGTGCCAGCTCACCAGGGCGCGGGACAGGGCCCGACGAGCAGTACTTC. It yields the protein CASSPGRGTGPDEQYF.